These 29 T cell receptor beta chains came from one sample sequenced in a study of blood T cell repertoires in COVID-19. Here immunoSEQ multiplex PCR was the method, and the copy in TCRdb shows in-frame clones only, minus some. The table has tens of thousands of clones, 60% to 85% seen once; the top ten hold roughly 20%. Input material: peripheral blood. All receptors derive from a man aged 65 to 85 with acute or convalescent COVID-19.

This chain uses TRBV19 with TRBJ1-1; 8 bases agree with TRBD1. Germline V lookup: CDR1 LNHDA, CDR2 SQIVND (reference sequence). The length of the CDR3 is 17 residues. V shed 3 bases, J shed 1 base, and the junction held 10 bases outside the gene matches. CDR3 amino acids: CASSMAPWTGTNTEAFF. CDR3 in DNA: TGTGCCAGTAGTATGGCCCCTTGGACAGGGACGAACACTGAAGCTTTCTTT.

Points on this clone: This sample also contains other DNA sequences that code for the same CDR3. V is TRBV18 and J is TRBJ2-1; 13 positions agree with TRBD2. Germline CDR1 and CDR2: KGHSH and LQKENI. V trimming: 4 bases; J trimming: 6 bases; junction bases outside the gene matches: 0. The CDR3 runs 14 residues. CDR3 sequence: CASSRTSGSNEQFF. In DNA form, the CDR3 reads TGTGCCAGCTCACGGACTAGCGGGAGCAATGAGCAGTTCTTC.

The CDR3 loop reads CASSSRDGQPQHF. The CDR3 DNA sequence: TGTGCCAGCAGTTCGAGGGATGGGCAGCCCCAGCATTTT. The chain recombines TRBV6-6 with TRBJ1-5; no reliable D call. V lost 4 bases to trimming and J lost 7 bases, with 11 bases between them. The CDR3 runs to 13 residues. The germline V gene encodes CDR1 MNHNY and CDR2 SVGAGI (reference sequence).

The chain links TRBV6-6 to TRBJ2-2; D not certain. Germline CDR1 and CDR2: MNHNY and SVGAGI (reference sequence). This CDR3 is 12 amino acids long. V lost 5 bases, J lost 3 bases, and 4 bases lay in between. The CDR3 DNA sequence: TGTGCCAGCAGTCGCGACACCGGGGAGCTGTTTTTT. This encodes CASSRDTGELFF.

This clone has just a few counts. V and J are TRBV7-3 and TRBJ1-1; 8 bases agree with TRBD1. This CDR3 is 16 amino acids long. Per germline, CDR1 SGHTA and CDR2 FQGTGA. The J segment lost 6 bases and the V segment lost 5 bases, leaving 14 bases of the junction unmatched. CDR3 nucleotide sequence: TGTGCCAGCAGCCCCACGGGACAGGAAACCCCCTCTGAAGCTTTCTTT. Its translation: CASSPTGQETPSEAFF. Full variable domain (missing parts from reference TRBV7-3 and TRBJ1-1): GAGVSQTPSNKVTEKGKYVELRCDPISGHTALYWYRQSLGQGPEFLIYFQGTGAADDSGLPNDRFFAVRPEGSVSTLKIQRTERGDSAVYLCASSPTGQETPSEAFFGQGTRLTVV.

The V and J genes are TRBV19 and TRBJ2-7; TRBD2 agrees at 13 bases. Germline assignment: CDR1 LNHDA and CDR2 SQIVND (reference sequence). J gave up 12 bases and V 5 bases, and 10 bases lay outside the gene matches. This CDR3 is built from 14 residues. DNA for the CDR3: TGTGCCAGTAGTGGGACTAGCGGGGTCCTGGATCTGTACTTC. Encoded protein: CASSGTSGVLDLYF.

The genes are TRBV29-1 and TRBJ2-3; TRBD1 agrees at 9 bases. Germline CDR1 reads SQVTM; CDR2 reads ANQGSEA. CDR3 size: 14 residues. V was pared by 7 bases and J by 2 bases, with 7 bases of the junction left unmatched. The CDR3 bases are TGCAGCGCCGGACAGGGGAGGGTCACAGATACGCAGTATTTT. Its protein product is CSAGQGRVTDTQYF.

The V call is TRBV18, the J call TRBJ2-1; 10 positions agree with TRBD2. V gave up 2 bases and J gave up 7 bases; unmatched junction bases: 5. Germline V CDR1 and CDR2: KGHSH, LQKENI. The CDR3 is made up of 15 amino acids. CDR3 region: CASSPENSGRNEQFF. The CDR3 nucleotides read TGTGCCAGCTCACCAGAAAATAGCGGGAGGAATGAGCAGTTCTTC.

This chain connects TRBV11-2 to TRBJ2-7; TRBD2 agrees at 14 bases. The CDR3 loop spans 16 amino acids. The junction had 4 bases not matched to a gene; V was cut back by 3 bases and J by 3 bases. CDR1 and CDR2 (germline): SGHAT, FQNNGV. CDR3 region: CASSLTSGREGYEQYF. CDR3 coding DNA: TGTGCCAGCAGCTTGACTAGCGGGAGGGAAGGCTACGAGCAGTACTTC.

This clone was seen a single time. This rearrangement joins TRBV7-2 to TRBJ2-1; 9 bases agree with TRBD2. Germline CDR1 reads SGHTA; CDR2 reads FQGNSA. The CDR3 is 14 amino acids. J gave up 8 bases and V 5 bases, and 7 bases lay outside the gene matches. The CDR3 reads CASSTRLAVDEQFF. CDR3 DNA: TGTGCCAGCAGCACGAGACTAGCGGTGGATGAGCAGTTCTTC. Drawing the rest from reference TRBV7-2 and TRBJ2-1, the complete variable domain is GAGVSQSPSNKVTEKGKDVELRCDPISGHTALYWYRQSLGQGLEFLIYFQGNSAPDKSGLPSDRFSAERTGGSVSTLTIQRTQQEDSAVYLCASSTRLAVDEQFFGPGTRLTVL.

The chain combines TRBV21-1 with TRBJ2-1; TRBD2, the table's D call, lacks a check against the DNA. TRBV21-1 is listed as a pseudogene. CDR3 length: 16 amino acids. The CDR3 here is CASSKFGGEAYNEQFF. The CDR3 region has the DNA TGTGCCAGCAGCAAATTCGGAGGGGAAGCCTACAATGAGCAGTTCTTC.

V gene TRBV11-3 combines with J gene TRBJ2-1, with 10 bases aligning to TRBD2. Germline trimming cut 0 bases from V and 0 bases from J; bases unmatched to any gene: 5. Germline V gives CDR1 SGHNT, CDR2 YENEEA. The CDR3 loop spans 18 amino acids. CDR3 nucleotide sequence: TGTGCCAGCAGCTTAGATGCTAGCGGGAGTTCCTCCTACAATGAGCAGTTCTTC. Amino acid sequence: CASSLDASGSSSYNEQFF.

CDR3 in amino acids: CASSFGLAGEETQYF. The DNA for the CDR3 is TGTGCCAGCAGTTTCGGCCTAGCGGGAGAAGAGACCCAGTACTTC. This chain uses TRBV28 with TRBJ2-5; 10 bases agree with TRBD2. V was pared by 3 bases and J by 3 bases, with 4 bases of the junction left unmatched. The CDR3 runs 15 residues. Germline V lookup: CDR1 MDHEN, CDR2 SYDVKM.

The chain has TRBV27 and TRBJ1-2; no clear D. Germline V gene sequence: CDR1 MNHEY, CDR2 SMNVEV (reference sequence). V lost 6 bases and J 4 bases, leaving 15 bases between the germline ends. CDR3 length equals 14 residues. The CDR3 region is CASRQHQAGYGYTF. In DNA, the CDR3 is TGTGCCAGCAGGCAACATCAGGCAGGCTATGGCTACACCTTC.

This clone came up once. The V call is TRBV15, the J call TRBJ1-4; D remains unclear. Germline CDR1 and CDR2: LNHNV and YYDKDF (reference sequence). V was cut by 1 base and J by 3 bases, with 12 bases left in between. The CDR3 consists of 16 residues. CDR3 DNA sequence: TGTGCCACCAGCAGAGGTCCTGCGGCTTCTAATGAAAAACTGTTTTTT. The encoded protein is CATSRGPAASNEKLFF. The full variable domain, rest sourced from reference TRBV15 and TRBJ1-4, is DAMVIQNPRYQVTQFGKPVTLSCSQTLNHNVMYWYQQKSSQAPKLLFHYYDKDFNNEADTPDNFQSRRPNTSFCFLDIRSPGLGDTAMYLCATSRGPAASNEKLFFGSGTQLSVL.

CDR3 nucleotide sequence: TGCAGTGCTAGTGGCCTAGCGGGCCTCCCCATTTCCTACAATGAGCAGTTCTTC. Protein sequence: CSASGLAGLPISYNEQFF. The chain employs TRBV20-1 and TRBJ2-1; TRBD2 agrees at 8 bases. Germline V gene lookup returns CDR1 DFQATT and CDR2 SNEGSKA (reference sequence). With 3 bases clipped from V and 1 base from J, the junction kept 14 bases outside the gene matches. The CDR3 covers 18 residues.

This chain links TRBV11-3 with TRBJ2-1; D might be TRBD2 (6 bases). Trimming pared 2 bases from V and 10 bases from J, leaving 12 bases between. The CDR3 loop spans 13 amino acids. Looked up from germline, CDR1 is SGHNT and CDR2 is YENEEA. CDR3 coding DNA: TGTGCCAGCAGCTTATGGGAGGACGGCGAGCAGTTCTTC. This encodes CASSLWEDGEQFF.

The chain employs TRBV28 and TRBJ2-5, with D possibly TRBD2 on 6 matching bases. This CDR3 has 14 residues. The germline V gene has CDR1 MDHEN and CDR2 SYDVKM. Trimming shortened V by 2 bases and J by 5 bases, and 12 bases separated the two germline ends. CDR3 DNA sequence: TGTGCCAGCAGTTTAGGAGGGCTGGGGGAGACCCAGTACTTC. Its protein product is CASSLGGLGETQYF.

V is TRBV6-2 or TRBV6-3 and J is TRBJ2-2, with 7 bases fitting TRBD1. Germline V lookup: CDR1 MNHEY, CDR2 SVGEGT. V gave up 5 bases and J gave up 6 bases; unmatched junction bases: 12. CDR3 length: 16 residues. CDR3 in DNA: TGTGCCAGCAGTCGAACGGCAGGGGGAACCGCCGGGGAGCTGTTTTTT. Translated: CASSRTAGGTAGELFF.

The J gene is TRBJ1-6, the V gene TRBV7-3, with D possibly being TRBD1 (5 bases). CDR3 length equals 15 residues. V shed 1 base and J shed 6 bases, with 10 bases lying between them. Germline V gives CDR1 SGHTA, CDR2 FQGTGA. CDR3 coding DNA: TGTGCCAGCAGCTTAATGGGCGGGGGTAATTCACCCCTCCACTTT. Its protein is CASSLMGGGNSPLHF.

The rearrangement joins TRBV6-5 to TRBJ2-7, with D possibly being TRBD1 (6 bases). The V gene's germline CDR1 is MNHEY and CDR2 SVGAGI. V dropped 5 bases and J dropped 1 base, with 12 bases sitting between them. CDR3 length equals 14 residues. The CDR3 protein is CASSPRTVSYEQYF. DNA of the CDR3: TGTGCCAGCAGTCCCAGGACAGTTTCCTACGAGCAGTACTTC.

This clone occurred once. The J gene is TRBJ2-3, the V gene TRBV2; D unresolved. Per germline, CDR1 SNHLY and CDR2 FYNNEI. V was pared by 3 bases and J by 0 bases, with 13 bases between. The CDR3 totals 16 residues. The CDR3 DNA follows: TGTGCCAGCAGTGACGCTTGGCAGGCTAGCACAGATACGCAGTATTTT. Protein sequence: CASSDAWQASTDTQYF.

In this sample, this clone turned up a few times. The CDR3 DNA reads TGTGCCAGCAGAAGCCGGACAGATGGCTACACCTTC. This sequence encodes CASRSRTDGYTF. J is TRBJ1-2 and V is TRBV28; tentative D call: TRBD1 (6 bases). Deletions cut 6 bases from V and 6 bases from J, with 11 bases between. This CDR3 contains 12 residues. Germline CDR1 reads MDHEN; CDR2 reads SYDVKM.

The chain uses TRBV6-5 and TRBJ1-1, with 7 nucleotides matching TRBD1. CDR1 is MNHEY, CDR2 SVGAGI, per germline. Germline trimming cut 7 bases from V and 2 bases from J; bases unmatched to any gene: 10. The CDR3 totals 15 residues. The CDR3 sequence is CASTYRRDSNTEAFF. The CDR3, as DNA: TGTGCCAGCACTTATCGGCGGGACAGCAACACTGAAGCTTTCTTT.

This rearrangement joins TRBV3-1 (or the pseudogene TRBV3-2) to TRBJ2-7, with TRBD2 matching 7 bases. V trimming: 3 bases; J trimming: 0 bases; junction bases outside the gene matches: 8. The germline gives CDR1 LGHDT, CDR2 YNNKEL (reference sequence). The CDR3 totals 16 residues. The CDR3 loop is CASSQGSGGSSYEQYF. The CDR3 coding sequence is TGTGCCAGCAGCCAGGGATCGGGCGGGAGCTCCTACGAGCAGTACTTC.

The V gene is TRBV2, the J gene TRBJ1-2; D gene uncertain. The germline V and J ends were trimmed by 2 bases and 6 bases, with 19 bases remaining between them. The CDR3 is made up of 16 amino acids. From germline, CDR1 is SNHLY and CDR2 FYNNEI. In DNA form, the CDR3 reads TGTGCCAGCAGTGAAAGCCAGGCCGGCGCGATTGATGGCTACACCTTC. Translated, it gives CASSESQAGAIDGYTF.

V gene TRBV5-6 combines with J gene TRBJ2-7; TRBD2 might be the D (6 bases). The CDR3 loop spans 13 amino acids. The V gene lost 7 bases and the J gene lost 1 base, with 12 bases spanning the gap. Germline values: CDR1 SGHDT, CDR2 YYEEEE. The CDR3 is CASLGRGSYEQYF. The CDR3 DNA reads TGTGCCAGCCTCGGGCGGGGATCCTACGAGCAGTACTTC.

The CDR3 nucleotides read TGTGCCAGCAGTACTTCTCCGGGACAGGGAGTGAGGTACACCTTC. It translates to CASSTSPGQGVRYTF. V usage is TRBV27 and J usage is TRBJ1-2; TRBD1 aligns across 9 bases. The junction had 15 bases not matched to a gene; V was cut back by 5 bases and J by 11 bases. This CDR3 spans 15 amino acids. The germline V gene has CDR1 MNHEY and CDR2 SMNVEV (reference sequence).

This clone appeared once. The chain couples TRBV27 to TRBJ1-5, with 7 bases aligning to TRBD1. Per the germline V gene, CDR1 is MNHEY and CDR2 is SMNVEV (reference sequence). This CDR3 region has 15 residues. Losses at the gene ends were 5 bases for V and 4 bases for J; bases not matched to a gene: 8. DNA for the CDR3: TGTGCCAGCAGTCCGGGGGACAGTCGAAATCAGCCCCAGCATTTT. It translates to CASSPGDSRNQPQHF.